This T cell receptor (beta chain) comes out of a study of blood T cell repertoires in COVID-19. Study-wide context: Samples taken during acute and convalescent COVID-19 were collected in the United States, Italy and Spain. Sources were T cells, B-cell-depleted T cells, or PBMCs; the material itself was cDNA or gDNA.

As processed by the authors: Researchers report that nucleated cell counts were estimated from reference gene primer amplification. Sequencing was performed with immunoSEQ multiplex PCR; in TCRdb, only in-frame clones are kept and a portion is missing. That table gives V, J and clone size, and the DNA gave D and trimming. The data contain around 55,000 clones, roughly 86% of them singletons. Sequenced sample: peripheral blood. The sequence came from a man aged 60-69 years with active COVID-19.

In DNA, the CDR3 is TGCGCCAGCAGTACGGGATCGGGACAGGGGTTTTCCTACTACGAGCAGTACTTC. Amino acid sequence: CASSTGSGQGFSYYEQYF. The chain joins TRBV4-1 to TRBJ2-7, with 10 bases identical to TRBD1. CDR1 and CDR2 from the germline V gene are MGHRA and YSYEKL. The V gene end was trimmed by 6 bases and the J gene end by 3 bases; junction bases not matched to a gene: 17. The CDR3 runs to 18 residues.